Presented here are 5 T cell receptor beta chains from one specimen sequenced in a study of T cell repertoires in cytomegalovirus infection. From the reads, TCRdb called clonotypes with MiXCR, one entry per CDR3 protein. The sample consists of under 150,000 distinct CDR3 sequences, more than 20% of them appearing once. Their cognate antigens are unknown. Sequencing was done on a sample of PBMCs, sequenced either directly or after in vitro stimulation (not recorded which). All receptors derive from a human donor in good health (CMV status not recorded). Some clones in this sample may be carry-over from other donors' samples.

The V gene is TRBV5-4, the J gene TRBJ2-2; TRBD2 matches 10 bases. Germline CDR1 is SGHNT and CDR2 is YYREEE (reference sequence). CDR3 size: 16 residues. The junction had 5 bases not matched to a gene; V was cut back by 0 bases and J by 6 bases. The CDR3 DNA is TGTGCCAGCAGCTTGGATAGGCTAGCGGGAGCCGGGGAGCTGTTTTTT. It yields the protein CASSLDRLAGAGELFF.

Comments on this clonotype: Given the absence of the conserved phenylalanine or tryptophan at the CDR3 end, a read error is likely. The chain has TRBV10-3 and TRBJ1-2; D call uncertain. Germline V gene data show CDR1 as ENHRY and CDR2 as SYGVKD. This CDR3 region has 13 residues. Between the trimmed V and J ends, which lost 4 bases and 1 base, there was a span of 7 bases. The CDR3 coding sequence is TGTGCCATCAGTGCAGAGATTAACTATGGCTACACCTGC. Its protein is CAISAEINYGYTC.

The gene calls are TRBV7-2 and TRBJ1-1; D remains unclear. The CDR3 has 12 amino acids. From germline, CDR1 is SGHTA and CDR2 FQGNSA. The V end was cut by 4 bases, the J end by 12 bases, with 15 bases between. The CDR3 reads CASSSSLGGTFF. The CDR3 DNA reads as TGTGCCAGCAGCTCCTCTTTGGGAGGAACTTTCTTT.

This clonotype was counted at least ten times. The CDR3 DNA reads TGTGCCAGCAGTTCGGGACTAGCGGGAGGCGGCACCGGGGAGCTGTTTTTT. Translated, it gives CASSSGLAGGGTGELFF. The gene calls are TRBV12-3 or TRBV12-4 and TRBJ2-2; 15 positions match TRBD2. V shed 4 bases, J shed 4 bases, and the junction held 4 bases outside the gene matches. CDR3 length: 17 amino acids.

V usage is TRBV30 and J usage is TRBJ1-1; D remains unclear. The CDR3 is 12 residues long. Germline lookup yields CDR1 GTSNPN and CDR2 SVGIG (reference sequence). Trimming took off 4 bases at V and 4 bases at J, with 10 bases between the two ends. The DNA for the CDR3 is TGTGCCTGGAACCCCGGAGGCACTGAAGCTTTCTTT. Translating gives CAWNPGGTEAFF. Complete variable domain (other parts from reference TRBV30 and TRBJ1-1): SQTIHQWPATLVQPVGSPLSLECTVEGTSNPNLYWYRQAAGRGLQLLFYSVGIGQISSEVPQNLSASRPQDRQFILSSKKLLLSDSGFYLCAWNPGGTEAFFGQGTRLTVV.